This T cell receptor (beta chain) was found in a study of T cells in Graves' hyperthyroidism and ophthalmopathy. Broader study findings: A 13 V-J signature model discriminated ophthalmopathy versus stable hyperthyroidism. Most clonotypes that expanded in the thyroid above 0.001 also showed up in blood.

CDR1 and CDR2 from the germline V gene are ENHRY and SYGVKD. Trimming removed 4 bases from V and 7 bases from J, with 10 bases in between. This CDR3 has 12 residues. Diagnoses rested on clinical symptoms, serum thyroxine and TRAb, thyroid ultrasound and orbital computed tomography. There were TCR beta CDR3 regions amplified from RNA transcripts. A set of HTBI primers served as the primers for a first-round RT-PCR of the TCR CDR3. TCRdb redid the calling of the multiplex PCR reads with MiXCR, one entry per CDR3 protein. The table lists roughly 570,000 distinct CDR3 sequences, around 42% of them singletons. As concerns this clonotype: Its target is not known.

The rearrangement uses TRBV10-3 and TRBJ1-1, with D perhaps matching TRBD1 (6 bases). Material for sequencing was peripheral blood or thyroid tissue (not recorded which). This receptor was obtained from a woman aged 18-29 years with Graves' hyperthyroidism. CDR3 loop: CAISGGAGEAFF. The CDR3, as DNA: TGTGCCATCAGTGGGGGGGCAGGTGAAGCTTTCTTT.